This T cell receptor (beta chain) was captured in a study of PD-L1 blockade in urothelial cancer. Across the study: Males with bladder-origin urothelial cancer made up about 85% of the 29 patients. General study results and limits: Better survival was predicted when blood TCR clonality before treatment fell below the median. Expansion of tumor-associated blood clones at 3 weeks was greater in durable-benefit patients.

Comment on this clone: Its antigen is unidentified.

What went into each PCR as a spike was synthetic TCR analog templates. Sequencing used immunoSEQ multiplex PCR; TCRdb keeps in-frame clones, though not all of them. Here the sample spans 55,000 to 85,000 clones, 80% to 85% being singletons. Specified time point: pretreatment peripheral blood. Sequenced material: PBMCs, taken around atezolizumab (anti-PD-L1) treatment. The receptor comes from a woman aged 70-85 years with urothelial cancer.

The CDR3 region is CASSQAGGLRDTQYF. CDR3 coding DNA: TGTGCCAGCAGCCAAGCGGGGGGGCTGCGAGATACGCAGTATTTT. The chain uses TRBV14 and TRBJ2-3; 8 nucleotides match TRBD2. The CDR3 length is 15 residues. V dropped 1 base and J dropped 5; count of bases not matched to a gene: 5. Germline assignment: CDR1 SGHDN and CDR2 FVKESK.